The source of this T cell receptor beta chain is a study of cytomegalovirus exposure and HLA in healthy donors. Assay: immunoSEQ multiplex PCR; the TCRdb copy retains only in-frame clones and omits some. The table shows about 140,000 clones, with 85% to 95% occurring only once. As concerns this clone: Antigen: not known.

The germline CDR1 and CDR2 sequences are SQVTM and ANQGSEA. The CDR3 loop spans 13 amino acids. The V gene end was trimmed by 6 bases and the J gene end by 5 bases; junction bases not matched to a gene: 10. Whole-study findings and limits: Confirmation was obtained in vitro that a few CMV-associated chains are specific for CMV antigens. Subsequent analysis showed first-cohort TCR clusters tending to co-occur in approximately 120 validation repertoires. The study recorded 164 TCR beta chains that were cytomegalovirus-associated. As was reported, the classifier diagnosed cytomegalovirus status with high specificity and sensitivity.

The receptor was isolated from a man aged 18 to 35 in good health and CMV-seropositive. The rearrangement joins TRBV29-1 to TRBJ2-7; 7 nucleotides line up with TRBD2. Sequencing was carried out using PBMCs. Written as DNA, the CDR3 is TGCAGCGTGGGGGGGACTACCAAAGACGAGCAGTACTTC. Amino acids: CSVGGTTKDEQYF.